A selection of T cell receptor beta chains follows, all from one sample in a study of T cell responses to AZD1222 COVID-19 vaccine. TCRdb keeps only in-frame clones here, not all; method: immunoSEQ multiplex PCR. The table has about 99,000 clones, approximately 88% seen once. The source material was peripheral blood, sampled on day 0 of AZD1222 vaccination. The source is an adult in good health. Both conserved end residues are part of each CDR3. D genes are given only for firm matches. Some rows have no size entry. The others give once, few or many, or a class for an expanded clone.

size,J,V,D,DNA,CDR3
-,TRBJ1-5,TRBV19,-,TGTGCCAGTAGTATGGGACACCTTAGCAATCAGCCCCAGCATTTT,CASSMGHLSNQPQHF
-,TRBJ1-3,TRBV4-1,TRBD1,TGCGCCAGCAGCCAACCCCGGGACAGCTCGTACTCTGGAAACACCATATATTTT,CASSQPRDSSYSGNTIYF
-,TRBJ1-2,TRBV6-2/TRBV6-3,TRBD1,TGTGCCAGCAGTTCGGACAGGGGGCTGGCAAACTATGGCTACACCTTC,CASSSDRGLANYGYTF
-,TRBJ2-3,TRBV25-1,-,TGTGCCAGCAGCCGATGGGGGGCGGCTAGCACAGATACGCAGTATTTT,CASSRWGAASTDTQYF
-,TRBJ1-5,TRBV7-2,TRBD1,TGTGCCAGCAGCAACACAGGGGGCGTCCAGCCCCAGCATTTT,CASSNTGGVQPQHF
few,TRBJ2-1,TRBV3-1/TRBV3-2,TRBD2,TGTGCCAGCAGCCAAGACCCCGGGGGGGTCTACAATGAGCAGTTCTTC,CASSQDPGGVYNEQFF
-,TRBJ1-5,TRBV6-2/TRBV6-3,TRBD1,TGTGCCAGCAGTTACCTAGGACAGGGGGCGAGCAATCAGCCCCAGCATTTT,CASSYLGQGASNQPQHF
-,TRBJ1-3,TRBV4-3,TRBD1,TGCGCCAGCAGCCAAGACTTCACAGGGGCTGGAAACACCATATATTTT,CASSQDFTGAGNTIYF
-,TRBJ2-3,TRBV7-6,-,TGTGCCAGCAGCTTATTTGGAGGGGGCGATTTAGATACGCAGTATTTT,CASSLFGGGDLDTQYF
-,TRBJ2-7,TRBV28,-,TGTGCCAGCAGTGAGCCGGCGAGCCCCTACGAGCAGTACTTC,CASSEPASPYEQYF
-,TRBJ1-5,TRBV5-1,-,TGCGCCAGCAGCCCGAACACGGGGCAGCCCCAGCATTTT,CASSPNTGQPQHF
-,TRBJ1-4,TRBV7-8,-,TGTGCCAGCAGCTTACAGGGGTTTAAAGAAAAACTGTTTTTT,CASSLQGFKEKLFF
-,TRBJ2-2,TRBV18,-,TGTGCCAGCTCACCCCCCGGTGGAGGAACCGCGAACACCGGGGAGCTGTTTTTT,CASSPPGGGTANTGELFF
-,TRBJ1-5,TRBV18,-,TGTGCCAGCTCACCACGCCAGAGAAGCAATCAGCCCCAGCATTTT,CASSPRQRSNQPQHF
-,TRBJ2-2,TRBV5-1,-,TGCGCCAGCAGCCTCATTACCGGGGAGCTGTTTTTT,CASSLITGELFF
-,TRBJ1-4,TRBV7-2,TRBD1,TGTGCCAGCAGCCTTGGACAGGGAAAACTGTTTTTT,CASSLGQGKLFF
-,TRBJ1-1,TRBV18,-,TGTGCCAGCTCCGCAGGAGAGAACACTGAAGCTTTCTTT,CASSAGENTEAFF
-,TRBJ1-2,TRBV7-2,-,TGTGCCAGCAGCAATCTGATGGGGCTTGGTTATGGCTACACCTTC,CASSNLMGLGYGYTF
-,TRBJ1-4,TRBV6-6,-,TGTGCCCACAGCGGGGGGATGGAAAAACTGTTTTTT,CAHSGGMEKLFF
-,TRBJ2-1,TRBV7-9,TRBD2,TGTGCCAGCAGCTTAGTAGGGCTAGCGGGCCTTAACCCCAATGAGCAGTTCTTC,CASSLVGLAGLNPNEQFF
-,TRBJ2-2,TRBV11-2,TRBD1,TGTGCCAGCAAAGGACAGGGGACATCCGGGGAGCTGTTTTTT,CASKGQGTSGELFF
once,TRBJ2-7,TRBV27,-,TGTGCCAGCAGTCCCCGACCGGAGTCCTACGAGCAGTACTTC,CASSPRPESYEQYF
-,TRBJ1-5,TRBV7-8,-,TGTGCCAGCAGCTCCCGGGGACGGGGGGCAAATCAGCCCCAGCATTTT,CASSSRGRGANQPQHF
-,TRBJ1-1,TRBV6-4,TRBD1,TGTGCCAGCAGAGGGACAGGGGGCGGCGCTGAAGCTTTCTTT,CASRGTGGGAEAFF
-,TRBJ1-2,TRBV9,TRBD1,TGTGCCAGCAGCCCCACGACAGGGGGGAACTATGGCTACACCTTC,CASSPTTGGNYGYTF
-,TRBJ1-5,TRBV6-2/TRBV6-3,-,TGTGCCAGCAGTTACGAAGAATGGGGGCCCCAGCATTTT,CASSYEEWGPQHF
-,TRBJ1-1,TRBV6-2/TRBV6-3,-,TGTGCCAGCAGTTGGCGGGACTTGAACACTGAAGCTTTCTTT,CASSWRDLNTEAFF
once,TRBJ1-2,TRBV10-2,-,TGCGCCAGCAGTGAGGAGGGACAATACTATGGCTACACCTTC,CASSEEGQYYGYTF
-,TRBJ2-7,TRBV5-4,TRBD2,TGTGCCAGCAGCGCGGGAGGGAATAGCGGGAGCTCCTACGAGCAGTACTTC,CASSAGGNSGSSYEQYF
-,TRBJ1-5,TRBV24-1,-,TGTGCCACCGTGAAGTCAATCAGCCCCCAGCATTTT,CATVKSISPQHF
once,TRBJ2-3,TRBV7-2,-,TGTGCCAGCAGCTTCCAAAGGGGGGCAGATACGCAGTATTTT,CASSFQRGADTQYF
-,TRBJ1-4,TRBV4-1,-,TGCGCCAGCAGCCAAGATCCGCAAGAGGAAAAACTGTTTTTT,CASSQDPQEEKLFF
-,TRBJ2-5,TRBV6-6,TRBD2,TGTGCCAGCAGGCGGGGGGGAGAAGAGACCCAGTACTTC,CASRRGGEETQYF
-,TRBJ1-6,TRBV6-5,-,TGTGCCAGCAGTTACTCGACGAAGCCAGATAATTCACCCCTCCACTTT,CASSYSTKPDNSPLHF
once,TRBJ2-7,TRBV28,TRBD2,TGTGCCAGCAGGTCTAGCGGGAGGGCCTACGAGCAGTACTTC,CASRSSGRAYEQYF
-,TRBJ1-5,TRBV20-1,-,TGCAGTGCTAGTCTCAGGGACGCGTACGAGCCCCAGCATTTT,CSASLRDAYEPQHF
-,TRBJ1-1,TRBV4-1,-,TGCGCCAGCAGCCAAGAAGGGTCCTTTACGAACACTGAAGCTTTCTTT,CASSQEGSFTNTEAFF
-,TRBJ2-7,TRBV10-3,TRBD1,TGTGCCATCAGTGATCTGGGCAGGGGGCAAGGAGAGGGCTTCGAGCAGTACTTC,CAISDLGRGQGEGFEQYF
-,TRBJ1-4,TRBV6-1,-,TGTGCCAGCAGTGAAGTGGTTACAATCCAGAATGAAAAACTGTTTTTT,CASSEVVTIQNEKLFF
-,TRBJ1-2,TRBV6-1,TRBD1,TGTGCCAGCAGTGAAGTGAGGACAGGTGGTGGCTACACCTTC,CASSEVRTGGGYTF
-,TRBJ1-3,TRBV4-3,TRBD1,TGCGCCAGCAGCCAAGATGTGACAGGGGGCGGTGGAAACACCATATATTTT,CASSQDVTGGGGNTIYF
-,TRBJ1-1,TRBV7-2,TRBD1,TGTGCCAGCAGCTTAAACGGACAGGGTTCATTAGCAGCTTTCTTT,CASSLNGQGSLAAFF
-,TRBJ2-7,TRBV6-5,-,TGTGCCAGCAGTTACGGACGGGAGCAGTACTTC,CASSYGREQYF
-,TRBJ2-7,TRBV28,-,TGTGCCAGCAGTTCCCGAGTTTACGAGCAGTACTTC,CASSSRVYEQYF
-,TRBJ2-7,TRBV7-9,-,TGTGCCAGCAGCCACCTAACCGGGGGTTTCTCCGAGCAGTACTTC,CASSHLTGGFSEQYF
-,TRBJ1-5,TRBV11-2,-,TGTGCCAGCAGCTTAGTGGGGGGGCCCAATCAGCCCCAGCATTTT,CASSLVGGPNQPQHF
-,TRBJ2-7,TRBV11-2,-,TGTGCCAGCACGGCAGGGCAATTTTTTTACGAGCAGTACTTC,CASTAGQFFYEQYF
once,TRBJ1-1,TRBV27,-,TGTGCCAGCAGTTTATACCTAGCGGGGCAGGGCACTGAAGCTTTCTTT,CASSLYLAGQGTEAFF
-,TRBJ1-1,TRBV28,-,TGTGCCAGCAGTCCCCGGGACATTGAAGCTTTCTTT,CASSPRDIEAFF
-,TRBJ2-7,TRBV6-5,-,TGTGCCAGCAGTTACTTAAGACAGGACAACTACGAGCAGTACTTC,CASSYLRQDNYEQYF
once,TRBJ2-7,TRBV13,-,TGTGCCAGCACGAAATCCCCTTACCTCGGCGGGACAGACGTCTACGAGCAGTACTTC,CASTKSPYLGGTDVYEQYF
once,TRBJ1-1,TRBV10-3,-,TGTGCCATCAGTGAGTCGGGTACGAACACTGAAGCTTTCTTT,CAISESGTNTEAFF
-,TRBJ2-7,TRBV9,TRBD1,TGTGCCAGCAGCGTAGAGGGGGCTGCTTCCTACGAGCAGTACTTC,CASSVEGAASYEQYF
few,TRBJ2-1,TRBV10-3,-,TGTGCCATCACCACAGGAGGGGGCCACAATGAGCAGTTCTTC,CAITTGGGHNEQFF
-,TRBJ1-1,TRBV6-5,-,TGTGCCAGCAGTCCCCCGGGGGGGAGTGAAGCTTTCTTT,CASSPPGGSEAFF
-,TRBJ1-2,TRBV6-5,-,TGTGCCAGCACCTCCGGGAGTACTAACTATGGCTACACCTTC,CASTSGSTNYGYTF
once,TRBJ1-5,TRBV28,-,TGTGCCAGCCTCCTCAGGGCGAATCAGCCCCAGCATTTT,CASLLRANQPQHF